This paragraph covers one T cell receptor beta chain sequence. Its antigen specificity is not known. It has no much larger one-base neighbor in the sample; base qualities were not kept. The library was produced with the immunoSEQ multiplex PCR assay. The original pipeline was this. A statistical classification framework was built for diagnosing cytomegalovirus status from the catalog of TCR beta chain sequences. The source is immuneACCESS, and TCRdb retained only in-frame sequences with V and J called. Part of the clones is not carried over; for the studies checked, unresolved V genes explain less than half of this, and the remainder is unexplained. Clonal size and the V and J genes are those of that table, whereas D and trimming came from the DNA. Present in this sample are 200,000 or so clones, about 90% of which were seen just once. The biggest ten clones account for 0.85% to 1.2% of the sample.

Separate from the approximately 670-subject first cohort, the validation cohort of around 130 subjects was the group to which the donors belonged. The data belong to a study of cytomegalovirus exposure and HLA in healthy donors (TCRdb year 2017). General notes on the study: According to a later analysis, the roughly 120 validation repertoires were produced on the same platform as the 600 to 850 repertoires of the first cohort. The aim of the study was to test whether cataloging public T cell receptors could identify signatures of past pathogen exposure. Besides the first cohort of more than 650 subjects, a separate validation cohort made up of 90 to 150 different subjects was used. To predict cytomegalovirus infection status, the study brought together high-throughput TCR immunosequencing, statistical association of individual TCRs with disease status, and machine learning.

The investigation overall reported the following: The classifier was reported to diagnose cytomegalovirus status with high specificity and sensitivity in both the original cohort and the validation cohort. Across donors, most TCR sequences were observed very rarely, whereas some public TCRs were present in many individuals. The study listed over 150 TCR beta chains as associated with cytomegalovirus. A later analysis lacked HLA typing for the validation cohort, so it scored co-occurrence in that cohort across all 120 or so repertoires. A later analysis found that TCRs clustered in the first cohort also tended to co-occur in the 110 or so validation repertoires, with just under 95% of cluster scores above 0. The authors suggested that the approach could potentially be extended to other disease states and immunological phenotypes. A few of the identified cytomegalovirus-associated TCR beta chains were confirmed in vitro to be specific for cytomegalovirus antigens.

Unmatched junction bases come to 2, with V trimmed by 0 bases and J by 2 bases. Taken from the germline V gene, the CDR1 and CDR2 loops are SGHTA and FQGNSA. Its CDR3 holds 15 amino acids, cysteine through phenylalanine. Only the CDR3 region is kept as DNA, spanning 45 bases read in frame from base 1. The chain uses TRBV7-2 and TRBJ2-7; 9 bases in the junction line up with TRBD1. Sequencing was performed on PBMCs. The sequence was collected from a woman aged 18-29 years in good health and CMV-seronegative. The sequenced DNA: TGTGCCAGCAGCTTAGCCGGGACAGGGCCCTACGAGCAGTACTTC. Translated, this is CASSLAGTGPYEQYF.